The 10 T cell receptor beta chains below all came from one sample that was sequenced in a study of cytomegalovirus exposure and HLA in healthy donors. Primers for the PCR totalled 60 Vbeta and 13 Jbeta. Profiled with immunoSEQ multiplex PCR; TCRdb holds only in-frame clones, not every one. The table has roughly 240,000 clones, approximately 85% seen once; the top ten hold about 0.25%. Specimen: PBMCs. The source of these receptors is a girl aged 2 to 9 in good health and CMV-seronegative.

The rearrangement joins TRBV6-5 to TRBJ2-5; TRBD2 matches 11 bases. The CDR3 spans 16 residues. The ends lost 0 bases at V and 6 bases at J; junction bases unmatched: 6. Germline V gene sequence: CDR1 MNHEY, CDR2 SVGAGI. This CDR3 reads CASSYSPTSGRKTQYF. In DNA, the CDR3 is TGTGCCAGCAGTTACTCCCCAACTAGCGGGAGAAAGACCCAGTACTTC.

This rearrangement joins TRBV5-1 to TRBJ2-5; no definite D call. CDR3 length: 14 amino acids. Trimming cost V 4 bases and J 11 bases, with 21 bases left between them. Germline CDR1 SGHRS, CDR2 YFSETQ. CDR3 DNA sequence: TGCGCCAGCAGCCCAGCAACCGACCCTCTGGAGCAGTACTTC. Encoded protein: CASSPATDPLEQYF. The variable domain in full, with the rest retrieved from reference TRBV5-1 and TRBJ2-5, is KAGVTQTPRYLIKTRGQQVTLSCSPISGHRSVSWYQQTPGQGLQFLFEYFSETQRNKGNFPGRFSGRQFSNSRSEMNVSTLELGDSALYLCASSPATDPLEQYFGPGTRLLVL.

V usage is TRBV5-1 and J usage is TRBJ1-4; possibly TRBD1 for D (5 bases). This CDR3 has 16 amino acids. Germline CDR1 reads SGHRS; CDR2 reads YFSETQ. V was shortened by 6 bases and J by 3 bases, with 18 bases between the two germline ends. In DNA form, the CDR3 reads TGCGCCAGCACTAGCCAGCCGGGGGTCCCTAATGAAAAACTGTTTTTT. Its translation is CASTSQPGVPNEKLFF.

V and J are TRBV2 and TRBJ1-6; D may be TRBD1 (5 bases). Between the trimmed V and J ends, which lost 11 bases and 5 bases, there was a span of 16 bases. The CDR3 is 14 amino acids. Germline lookup yields CDR1 SNHLY and CDR2 FYNNEI. The chain's CDR3 is CAGGGGRDNSPLHF. DNA for the CDR3: TGTGCCGGAGGCGGGGGAAGGGATAATTCACCCCTCCACTTT.

This clone turned up a few times. V and J are TRBV6-5 and TRBJ1-6, with 10 bases aligning to TRBD1. Unmatched junction bases numbered 9, after V lost 5 bases and J lost 14 bases. Germline assignment: CDR1 MNHEY and CDR2 SVGAGI. The CDR3 totals 14 residues. This chain's CDR3 is CASSAGTGVRSLHF. The CDR3 nucleotides are TGTGCCAGCAGTGCCGGGACAGGGGTTCGATCCCTCCACTTT.

A note on this clone: One end of the junction fails to match germline, which may point to a read error. The rearrangement joins TRBV7-9 to TRBJ2-4, with TRBD2 matching over 15 bases. Germline values: CDR1 SEHNR, CDR2 FQNEAQ (reference sequence). The CDR3 is made up of 17 amino acids. The CDR3 nucleotides are TGTTCCAGCAGCATCGGACTAGCGGGGGGGTCAGGGAACATTCAGTACTTC. Encoded protein: CSSSIGLAGGSGNIQYF. The full variable domain, with the rest looked up from reference TRBV7-9 and TRBJ2-4, is DTGVSQNPRHKITKRGQNVTFRCDPISEHNRLYWYRQTLGQGPEFLTYFQNEAQLEKSRLLSDRFSAERPKGSFSTLEIQRTEQGDSAMYLCSSSIGLAGGSGNIQYFGAGTRLSVL.

This clone was seen more than once but under ten times. The rearrangement joins TRBV30 to TRBJ2-1; 14 bases are a match to TRBD2. The trim removed 5 bases at V and 9 bases at J, leaving 6 bases unmatched. CDR3 length: 14 amino acids. The germline CDR1 and CDR2 sequences are GTSNPN and SVGIG (reference sequence). CDR3 nucleotides: TGTGCCTGGGCGACTAGCGGGGGGGCAGGTGAGCAGTTCTTC. Translation: CAWATSGGAGEQFF.

This clone was recorded once. The chain recombines TRBV5-6 with TRBJ2-6; maybe TRBD1 (6 bases). Germline CDR1 and CDR2: SGHDT and YYEEEE. Trimming took off 2 bases at V and 2 bases at J, with 8 bases between the two ends. This CDR3 comprises 15 residues. The CDR3 coding sequence is TGTGCCAGCAGCTTAGGGGGAACTGGGGCCAACGTCCTGACTTTC. Its protein is CASSLGGTGANVLTF. The full variable domain, rest sourced from reference TRBV5-6 and TRBJ2-6, is DAGVTQSPTHLIKTRGQQVTLRCSPKSGHDTVSWYQQALGQGPQFIFQYYEEEERQRGNFPDRFSGHQFPNYSSELNVNALLLGDSALYLCASSLGGTGANVLTFGAGSRLTVL.

This CDR3 reads CASSQASGSFTEAFF. Written as DNA, the CDR3 is TGCGCCAGCAGCCAAGCCTCGGGGTCCTTTACTGAAGCTTTCTTT. The genes are TRBV4-1 and TRBJ1-1; D is unresolved. CDR1 and CDR2 from the germline V gene are MGHRA and YSYEKL. This CDR3 is built from 15 residues. Trimming removed 1 base at V and 5 bases at J, with 14 bases between.

The CDR3 DNA sequence: TGCGCCAGCAGCACCCCTGCGGGGGGGTGGGATACGCAGTATTTT. This translates into CASSTPAGGWDTQYF. The chain is built from TRBV5-1 and TRBJ2-3, with TRBD2 matching over 9 bases. This CDR3 contains 15 residues. Germline values: CDR1 SGHRS, CDR2 YFSETQ. The V and J ends lost 4 bases and 6 bases, in that order; junction bases with no gene match: 9.